This T cell receptor beta chain originates from a study of shared clonotypes between healthy human individuals. Study conclusions and caveats: Shared clonotypes: 4.5% to 5% naive CD4, roughly 3.8% naive CD8, less than 2.5% memory CD4, roughly 0.4% memory CD8.

The V segment lost 2 bases and the J segment 3 bases; nucleotides outside the gene matches: 6. Germline V gene lookup returns CDR1 WNHNN and CDR2 SYGVQD (reference sequence). The CDR3 length is 15 residues. The assay was immunoSEQ multiplex PCR, and TCRdb's table has in-frame clones only and misses some. Of 1.4 million or so clones in the sample, less than 99% were seen once. Points on this clone: Its cognate antigen is unknown.

The sequenced sample was naive CD4+ T cells sorted from blood. Subset specified: CD45RA+ positively selected. The TCR originated in a man aged 30 to 39 in good health. The chain uses TRBV10-1 and TRBJ2-5; 7 nucleotides align to TRBD1. The CDR3 sequence: CASSEDRAQKETQYF. Here the CDR3 DNA reads TGCGCCAGCAGTGAGGACAGGGCCCAGAAAGAGACCCAGTACTTC.